This T cell receptor (delta chain) was sequenced during a study of gamma-delta chains in newborns, infants, children. About the study: Microbial exposure reportedly drives polyclonal innate γδ T cell expansion after birth.

TCRdb reprocessed the reads through CATT. The sample carries over 950 delta-chain clones, about 1.1% recorded once. This clone was detected only a few times. The TCRdb record carries a much larger clone's protein, which differs from this DNA's translation at residue 3; a read error is the likely cause, and the protein listed here is the DNA translation. The clonotype was recovered from a child in good health. Input material: blood.

In nucleotides, the CDR3 is TGTGCCCGTGACACCCCTAGCTCCTGGGACACCCGACAGATGTTTTTC. The encoded protein is CARDTPSSWDTRQMFF. The chain employs TRDV2 and TRDJ3, with D uncertain. CDR3 length equals 16 residues. Germline-derived CDR1 and CDR2 are GEAIGNYY and EKD.